Presented here are 29 T cell receptor beta chains from one specimen sequenced in a study of human T cells and chemical hapten exposure. From the RACE reads, TCRdb called clonotypes with MiXCR, one entry per CDR3 protein. The table has roughly 180,000 distinct CDR3 sequences, around 22% seen once. Time point here: patch test 1, 2 weeks after DPC sensitization. Treatment here: therapeutic diphenylcyclopropenone sensitization with weekly scalp DPC. Here the sequenced sample was whole blood, taken in connection with sensitization to the hapten diphenylcyclopropenone (DPC). The origin of the receptors is a woman in her 50s with alopecia areata. Some clones in this sample may be carry-over from other donors' samples.

This clonotype appeared a few times. This rearrangement joins TRBV20-1 to TRBJ2-5; D uncertain. The CDR3 totals 12 residues. Trimming pared 3 bases from V and 1 base from J, leaving 6 bases between. Germline V CDR1 and CDR2: DFQATT, SNEGSKA (reference sequence). The CDR3 region has the DNA TGCAGTGCTAGTCCGGTCCAAGAGACCCAGTACTTC. It specifies CSASPVQETQYF.

V and J are TRBV7-7 and TRBJ2-5, with D hard to call. The CDR3 has 13 amino acids. Trimming left V 1 base short and J 2 bases short, with 5 bases between. The germline V gene encodes CDR1 SSHAT and CDR2 FNYEAQ (reference sequence). For the CDR3, the DNA is TGTGCCAGCAGCTTAGGGTGGCAAGAGACCCAGTACTTC. Translation: CASSLGWQETQYF.

J is TRBJ2-1 and V is TRBV29-1; D possibly corresponds to TRBD1 (8 bases). The germline gives CDR1 SQVTM, CDR2 ANQGSEA. The CDR3 runs to 12 residues. CDR3 region: CRGGTGNNEQFF. The CDR3 DNA is TGCAGGGGGGGGACAGGTAACAATGAGCAGTTCTTC.

A few counts support this clonotype. The chain joins TRBV5-1 to TRBJ2-2, with TRBD1 as a possible D gene (6 bases). Between the trimmed V and J ends, which lost 7 bases and 5 bases, there was a span of 21 bases. The CDR3 is 16 residues long. The germline V gene has CDR1 SGHRS and CDR2 YFSETQ. CDR3 DNA: TGCGCCAGCTCTACTTCGGGACAAGGTGGTACCGGGGAGCTGTTTTTT. Protein product: CASSTSGQGGTGELFF. Full variable domain (rest looked up from reference TRBV5-1 and TRBJ2-2): KAGVTQTPRYLIKTRGQQVTLSCSPISGHRSVSWYQQTPGQGLQFLFEYFSETQRNKGNFPGRFSGRQFSNSRSEMNVSTLELGDSALYLCASSTSGQGGTGELFFGEGSRLTVL.

This clonotype appeared a few times. V usage is TRBV25-1 and J usage is TRBJ1-5; D is unresolved. The CDR3 runs to 12 residues. Germline CDR1 and CDR2: MGHDK and SYGVNS. The V end was cut by 3 bases, the J end by 5 bases, with 5 bases between. The DNA of the CDR3 is TGTGCCAGCAGTGATGAAGATCAGCCCCAGCATTTT. Residues: CASSDEDQPQHF.

The chain uses TRBV7-9 and TRBJ2-5, with D maybe TRBD2 (5 bases). The length of the CDR3 is 15 residues. Germline V gene data show CDR1 as SEHNR and CDR2 as FQNEAQ (reference sequence). Trimming pared 2 bases from V and 2 bases from J, leaving 12 bases between. The CDR3 sequence is CASSLQRPVQETQYF. CDR3 bases: TGTGCCAGCAGCTTACAGCGGCCCGTACAAGAGACCCAGTACTTC.

V and J are TRBV6-6 and TRBJ2-2; TRBD1 matches 9 bases. The V segment lost 6 bases and the J segment 5 bases; nucleotides outside the gene matches: 4. CDR1 is MNHNY and CDR2 is SVGAGI in the germline V gene (reference sequence). The CDR3 length is 14 residues. The CDR3 DNA follows: TGTGCCAGCAGGCGACAGGGGGTGACCGGGGAGCTGTTTTTT. Translation: CASRRQGVTGELFF.

The CDR3 nucleotides read TGTGCCAGCAGTTCTAGTATGGATGAGCAGTTCTTC. Its translation: CASSSSMDEQFF. V usage is TRBV27 and J usage is TRBJ2-1; D unresolved. Germline loops: CDR1 MNHEY, CDR2 SMNVEV (reference sequence). The V end was cut by 4 bases, the J end by 8 bases, with 9 bases between. The CDR3 is 12 amino acids.

This clonotype has just a few counts. V and J are TRBV6-2 or TRBV6-3 and TRBJ1-4; D uncertain. The CDR3 consists of 16 residues. The V and J ends lost 0 bases and 8 bases respectively, with 16 bases between them. In germline, CDR1 is MNHEY, CDR2 SVGEGT. This CDR3 reads CASSYSMDLRKEKLFF. CDR3 DNA sequence: TGTGCCAGCAGTTACTCGATGGACCTAAGGAAGGAAAAACTGTTTTTT.

This chain connects TRBV5-1 to TRBJ2-1, with TRBD2 matching over 12 bases. Germline loops: CDR1 SGHRS, CDR2 YFSETQ. Trimming removed 5 bases from V and 8 bases from J; junction bases left unmatched: 8. This CDR3 contains 15 residues. The DNA for the CDR3 is TGCGCCAGCAGTTCTCGGGCTAGCGGGAGGGATGAGCAGTTCTTC. It encodes CASSSRASGRDEQFF. Full variable domain (missing parts from reference TRBV5-1 and TRBJ2-1): KAGVTQTPRYLIKTRGQQVTLSCSPISGHRSVSWYQQTPGQGLQFLFEYFSETQRNKGNFPGRFSGRQFSNSRSEMNVSTLELGDSALYLCASSSRASGRDEQFFGPGTRLTVL.

This clonotype appeared a few times. The chain is built from TRBV12-3 or TRBV12-4 and TRBJ2-2, with D uncertain. Trimming removed 6 bases from V and 6 bases from J, with 8 bases in between. This CDR3 has 12 amino acids. The CDR3 sequence: CASSLNAGELFF. The CDR3 nucleotides are TGTGCCAGCAGCCTTAATGCCGGGGAGCTGTTTTTT.

This clonotype was counted at least ten times. This chain uses TRBV20-1 with TRBJ1-3, with D maybe TRBD1 (6 bases). Germline V gene lookup returns CDR1 DFQATT and CDR2 SNEGSKA (reference sequence). Trimming took off 5 bases at V and 2 bases at J, with 10 bases between the two ends. CDR3 length equals 13 residues. The CDR3 DNA follows: TGCAGTGCTCTAACAGGGACTGGAAACACCATATATTTT. Translating it yields CSALTGTGNTIYF.

In this sample, this clonotype turned up a few times. The chain links TRBV20-1 to TRBJ2-7; tentative D call: TRBD2 (6 bases). V was pared by 3 bases and J by 3 bases, with 6 bases between. This CDR3 contains 11 residues. Germline-derived CDR1 and CDR2 are DFQATT and SNEGSKA (reference sequence). In DNA form, the CDR3 reads TGCAGTGCTAGCGGGAGCTACGAGCAGTACTTC. This codes for CSASGSYEQYF.

In its sample, this clonotype was seen many times. The chain recombines TRBV3-1 with TRBJ1-5, with D possibly TRBD1 on 6 matching bases. V was pared by 8 bases and J by 5 bases, with 10 bases between. CDR3 length: 12 amino acids. The germline CDR1 and CDR2 sequences are LGHDT and YNNKEL (reference sequence). Written as DNA, the CDR3 is TGTGCCAGCTCACAGGGAGATCAGCCCCAGCATTTT. It encodes CASSQGDQPQHF.

The chain has TRBV20-1 and TRBJ2-7; 9 nucleotides agree with TRBD1. V was pared by 3 bases and J by 6 bases, with 9 bases of the junction left unmatched. Germline CDR1 is DFQATT and CDR2 is SNEGSKA (reference sequence). This CDR3 contains 14 residues. CDR3 coding DNA: TGCAGTGCTAGCGCCGGGACAGGGCCCAGCGAGCAGTACTTC. Residues: CSASAGTGPSEQYF.

The table lists this clonotype with a few counts. The chain combines TRBV9 with TRBJ1-6; D not certain. This CDR3 comprises 15 residues. V was pared by 0 bases and J by 7 bases, with 11 bases between. CDR1 and CDR2 (germline): SGDLS, YYNGEE. CDR3 sequence reads: CASSVDSGLNSPLHF. CDR3 nucleotide sequence: TGTGCCAGCAGCGTAGACTCCGGCTTGAATTCACCCCTCCACTTT.

V usage is TRBV5-1 and J usage is TRBJ2-1; D may be TRBD2 (5 bases). In germline, CDR1 is SGHRS, CDR2 YFSETQ. V was shortened by 1 base and J by 5 bases, with 16 bases between the two germline ends. This CDR3 has 16 residues. The CDR3 loop is CASSLRASNEHNEQFF. The CDR3 bases are TGCGCCAGCAGCTTGAGGGCTAGCAATGAACACAATGAGCAGTTCTTC.

This clonotype came up a few times. This chain uses TRBV20-1 with TRBJ1-1; D not resolved. Trimming shortened V by 3 bases and J by 0 bases, and 8 bases separated the two germline ends. Per the germline V gene, CDR1 is DFQATT and CDR2 is SNEGSKA (reference sequence). This CDR3 has 13 amino acids. CDR3 nucleotide sequence: TGCAGTGCTAGTGTACGGCTGAACACTGAAGCTTTCTTT. This translates into CSASVRLNTEAFF.

The chain couples TRBV20-1 to TRBJ2-7; D perhaps matches TRBD1 (5 bases). In germline, CDR1 is DFQATT, CDR2 SNEGSKA (reference sequence). CDR3 length: 13 amino acids. The V end was cut by 3 bases, the J end by 5 bases, with 14 bases between. CDR3 sequence: CSASLRTTHEQYF. The CDR3 region has the DNA TGCAGTGCTAGCCTCCGGACAACCCACGAGCAGTACTTC.

The V gene is TRBV5-4, the J gene TRBJ2-5; TRBD2 might be the D (5 bases). The CDR3 totals 14 residues. Trimming removed 5 bases at V and 2 bases at J, with 13 bases between. Germline V gene data show CDR1 as SGHNT and CDR2 as YYREEE (reference sequence). The CDR3 DNA sequence: TGTGCCAGCAGTGATCGAGGGTTACAAGAGACCCAGTACTTC. Protein: CASSDRGLQETQYF. The whole variable domain, filled in from reference TRBV5-4 and TRBJ2-5, reads ETGVTQSPTHLIKTRGQQVTLRCSSQSGHNTVSWYQQALGQGPQFIFQYYREEENGRGNFPPRFSGLQFPNYSSELNVNALELDDSALYLCASSDRGLQETQYFGPGTRLLVL.

This clonotype was picked up many times. V is TRBV7-2 and J is TRBJ1-1; D unclear. CDR1 and CDR2 (germline): SGHTA, FQGNSA. V was pared by 6 bases and J by 6 bases, with 8 bases between. The CDR3 extends over 11 amino acids. The CDR3 here is CASRESPEAFF. CDR3 nucleotides: TGTGCCAGCAGAGAGAGTCCTGAAGCTTTCTTT. The variable domain in full, with the rest retrieved from reference TRBV7-2 and TRBJ1-1, is GAGVSQSPSNKVTEKGKDVELRCDPISGHTALYWYRQSLGQGLEFLIYFQGNSAPDKSGLPSDRFSAERTGGSVSTLTIQRTQQEDSAVYLCASRESPEAFFGQGTRLTVV.

A single count supports this clonotype. This rearrangement joins TRBV5-1 to TRBJ2-7; the D is unclear. Germline CDR1 and CDR2: SGHRS and YFSETQ. V lost 2 bases, J lost 0 bases, and 12 bases lay in between. The length of the CDR3 is 15 residues. This CDR3 reads CASSFGQASSYEQYF. Here the CDR3 DNA reads TGCGCCAGCAGCTTCGGGCAGGCGAGCTCCTACGAGCAGTACTTC.

The chain links TRBV20-1 to TRBJ2-2, with TRBD2 matching 7 bases. With V trimmed by 3 bases and J by 6 bases, 10 bases remained unmatched. CDR1 and CDR2 (germline): DFQATT, SNEGSKA (reference sequence). The CDR3 consists of 15 residues. This CDR3 is CSASRTRLLPGELFF. CDR3 nucleotides: TGCAGTGCTAGCCGGACTAGGCTGTTGCCCGGGGAGCTGTTTTTT.

This clonotype showed up just a few times. The J gene is TRBJ2-7, the V gene TRBV20-1; 7 bases match TRBD2. The CDR3 is made up of 15 amino acids. Per germline, CDR1 DFQATT and CDR2 SNEGSKA (reference sequence). Losses at the gene ends were 3 bases for V and 6 bases for J; bases not matched to a gene: 14. CDR3 coding DNA: TGCAGTGCTAGGAGGGCGGGAGCGGTTTCGGGCGAGCAGTACTTC. It encodes CSARRAGAVSGEQYF.

V and J are TRBV5-1 and TRBJ1-1; 7 nucleotides match TRBD1. V trimming: 4 bases; J trimming: 1 base; junction bases outside the gene matches: 4. CDR3 length equals 14 residues. Germline CDR1 and CDR2: SGHRS and YFSETQ. The CDR3 reads CASSAGTANTEAFF. CDR3 sequence (DNA): TGCGCCAGCAGCGCGGGGACAGCGAACACTGAAGCTTTCTTT. The full variable domain, in which reference TRBV5-1 and TRBJ1-1 provide the parts outside the CDR3, is KAGVTQTPRYLIKTRGQQVTLSCSPISGHRSVSWYQQTPGQGLQFLFEYFSETQRNKGNFPGRFSGRQFSNSRSEMNVSTLELGDSALYLCASSAGTANTEAFFGQGTRLTVV.

This clonotype has a count of ten or more. The V and J genes are TRBV7-2 and TRBJ1-4; 7 bases are a match to TRBD1. Germline CDR1 SGHTA, CDR2 FQGNSA. V shed 1 base, J shed 3 bases, and the junction held 2 bases outside the gene matches. CDR3 length: 15 residues. This CDR3 reads CASSLVGQSNEKLFF. The DNA for the CDR3 is TGTGCCAGCAGCTTAGTGGGACAGTCTAATGAAAAACTGTTTTTT. Full variable domain (rest looked up from reference TRBV7-2 and TRBJ1-4): GAGVSQSPSNKVTEKGKDVELRCDPISGHTALYWYRQSLGQGLEFLIYFQGNSAPDKSGLPSDRFSAERTGGSVSTLTIQRTQQEDSAVYLCASSLVGQSNEKLFFGSGTQLSVL.

The rearrangement joins TRBV29-1 to TRBJ1-1; D is undetermined. The CDR3 is 12 amino acids. CDR1 and CDR2 from the germline V gene are SQVTM and ANQGSEA. Deletions cut 6 bases from V and 4 bases from J, with 12 bases between. The DNA for the CDR3 is TGCAGCGTCCTTGGTCTGGGCACTGAAGCTTTCTTT. This gives the protein CSVLGLGTEAFF. The full variable domain, completed using reference TRBV29-1 and TRBJ1-1, is SAVISQKPSRDICQRGTSLTIQCQVDSQVTMMFWYRQQPGQSLTLIATANQGSEATYESGFVIDKFPISRPNLTFSTLTVSNMSPEDSSIYLCSVLGLGTEAFFGQGTRLTVV.

This clonotype came up a few times. J is TRBJ2-1 and V is TRBV28; 7 bases are a match to TRBD2. V lost 5 bases, J lost 10 bases, and 8 bases stayed unmatched. CDR3 length: 13 residues. Germline V gene lookup returns CDR1 MDHEN and CDR2 SYDVKM. The DNA for the CDR3 is TGTGCCAGCAGTCCCGGACTAGTGGGAGAGCAGTTCTTC. It encodes CASSPGLVGEQFF.

The chain employs TRBV20-1 and TRBJ2-1; tentative D call: TRBD2 (5 bases). There are 13 residues in the CDR3. V was shortened by 1 base and J by 7 bases, with 11 bases between the two germline ends. Germline V gene lookup returns CDR1 DFQATT and CDR2 SNEGSKA (reference sequence). The CDR3 sequence: CSARVAGLNEQFF. The CDR3 region has the DNA TGCAGTGCTAGAGTGGCGGGCCTGAATGAGCAGTTCTTC.